The rows below give T cell receptor beta chains drawn from one sample of a study of T cell responses to AZD1222 COVID-19 vaccine. Profiled with immunoSEQ multiplex PCR; TCRdb holds only in-frame clones, not every one. The table includes 150,000 to 200,000 clones, about nine tenths detected once. The sequences come from peripheral blood, collected on day 0 of AZD1222 vaccination. The receptors originated from an adult in good health. Both conserved end residues are part of each CDR3. Fields, in order: V gene, J gene, D gene, clone size, CDR3 DNA, CDR3 protein. The D gene is left open where the match is weak. The size of a clone is reported for some rows only, either as once, few or many, or as a class for expanded clones.

V: TRBV27
J: TRBJ1-4
D: NA
size: NA
DNA: TGTGCCAGCAAATCCCTTTACAGGGAAGAGGGGAGGCCAACTAATGAAAAACTGTTTTTT
CDR3: CASKSLYREEGRPTNEKLFF

V: TRBV3-1/TRBV3-2
J: TRBJ2-3
D: TRBD2
size: NA
DNA: TGTGCCAGCAGCCAAGATCCAGCGGGAGGGGTGGATACGCAGTATTTT
CDR3: CASSQDPAGGVDTQYF

V: TRBV3-1/TRBV3-2
J: TRBJ2-1
D: NA
size: NA
DNA: TGTGCCAGCAGGACCCCAAGATTCGGCTTTGTTAACTCCTACAATGAGCAGTTCTTC
CDR3: CASRTPRFGFVNSYNEQFF

V: TRBV6-5
J: TRBJ1-4
D: NA
size: NA
DNA: TGTGCCAGCAGCTTCGGGGAAAAACTGTTTTTT
CDR3: CASSFGEKLFF

V: TRBV19
J: TRBJ1-2
D: NA
size: once
DNA: TGTGCCAGTAAAAGTTCTGTGAACTATGGCTACACCTTC
CDR3: CASKSSVNYGYTF

V: TRBV21-1
J: TRBJ1-2
D: NA
size: NA
DNA: TGTGCCAGCAGCACGAAGGGGGGTGGCTACACCTTC
CDR3: CASSTKGGGYTF

V: TRBV29-1
J: TRBJ2-5
D: TRBD2
size: NA
DNA: TGCAGCGCCCAACGGCTAGCGGGACCCAAAGGGGAGACCCAGTACTTC
CDR3: CSAQRLAGPKGETQYF

V: TRBV5-1
J: TRBJ1-3
D: TRBD1
size: NA
DNA: TGCGCCGGGACGAGAGGGGGCGCGACCTCTGGAAACACCATATATTTT
CDR3: CAGTRGGATSGNTIYF

V: TRBV7-9
J: TRBJ1-4
D: NA
size: NA
DNA: TGTGCCAGCAGCCAAATGGGCGGTACAACTAATGAAAAACTGTTTTTT
CDR3: CASSQMGGTTNEKLFF

V: TRBV2
J: TRBJ2-2
D: NA
size: NA
DNA: TGTGCCAGCCGGCAGGAGAACACCGGGGAGCTGTTTTTT
CDR3: CASRQENTGELFF

V: TRBV7-9
J: TRBJ1-4
D: NA
size: once
DNA: TGTGCCAGCAGCCCGGGGGCAGCTAGGAATGAAAAACTGTTTTTT
CDR3: CASSPGAARNEKLFF

V: TRBV6-5
J: TRBJ1-4
D: NA
size: NA
DNA: TGTGCCAGCAGAAGAGGGACAGAAAAACTGTTTTTT
CDR3: CASRRGTEKLFF

V: TRBV6-5
J: TRBJ2-7
D: NA
size: once
DNA: TGTGCCAGCAGTTACACGGGAGTAGAGCAGTACTTC
CDR3: CASSYTGVEQYF

V: TRBV6-5
J: TRBJ2-5
D: NA
size: NA
DNA: TGTGCCAGCAGCAAGAGTAGGCCAACGCTGGAGACCCAGTACTTC
CDR3: CASSKSRPTLETQYF

V: TRBV28
J: TRBJ1-4
D: TRBD1
size: NA
DNA: TGTGCCAGCAGGCGATCCGGGACAGGTGGTGAAAAACTGTTTTTT
CDR3: CASRRSGTGGEKLFF

V: TRBV7-3
J: TRBJ2-3
D: NA
size: NA
DNA: TGTGCCAGCAGCAGTCGGGGAGAAGTAACGCAGTATTTT
CDR3: CASSSRGEVTQYF

V: TRBV6-6
J: TRBJ1-5
D: NA
size: NA
DNA: TGTGCCAGCAGTTATAATTCCCATCAGCCCCAGCATTTT
CDR3: CASSYNSHQPQHF

V: TRBV7-3
J: TRBJ1-6
D: NA
size: NA
DNA: TGTGCCAGCAGCTTAGGGGGCAGCGGGAGGAATTCACCCCTCCACTTT
CDR3: CASSLGGSGRNSPLHF

V: TRBV18
J: TRBJ2-7
D: NA
size: NA
DNA: TGTGCCAGCTCACCCAGGGACGGCTACGAGCAGTACTTC
CDR3: CASSPRDGYEQYF

V: TRBV9
J: TRBJ1-6
D: TRBD1
size: NA
DNA: TGTGCCAGCAGCGAGACAGGGGGCGGCTCACCCCTCCACTTT
CDR3: CASSETGGGSPLHF